At least ten counts were recorded for the clone carrying this TCR beta chain. It was with unique molecular identifiers that the TCRbeta library was prepared. TCRdb independently ran MiXCR on the PCR reads; one entry per CDR3 protein. The sample holds 360,000 or so distinct CDR3 sequences, 20% seen once. Between the trimmed V and J ends, which lost 6 bases and 7 bases, there was a span of 10 bases. This CDR3 spans 12 amino acids. These data originate in a study of T-cell reconstitution after alpha-beta-depleted transplantation in children. The chain links TRBV12-3 or TRBV12-4 to TRBJ2-1; tentative D call: TRBD2 (5 bases). The receptor's source is a human donor who donated a stem cell graft to a child with acute myeloid leukemia. The source material was PBMCs from the stem cell graft donor, sampled from the stem cell graft. CDR3 nucleotides: TGTGCCAGCAGAACACTAGGAAATGAGCAGTTCTTC. This gives the protein CASRTLGNEQFF.